This is a list of T cell receptor beta chains from one sample in a study of blood T cell repertoires in COVID-19. Libraries were prepared by immunoSEQ multiplex PCR; TCRdb keeps only in-frame clonotypes and omits some of them. The sample holds 160,000 or so clones, approximately 80% seen once. The specimen was PBMCs or T cells enriched from blood (not recorded which). These receptors were obtained from a woman aged 45-65 years who had recovered from COVID-19. CDR3s include the opening cysteine and the closing phenylalanine or tryptophan. Fields, in order: V gene, J gene, clone size, D gene, CDR3 protein, CDR3 DNA. A D gene is named only where the DNA matches it firmly. Clone size, where shown, is once, few, many, or a class for clones that have expanded.

>TRBV28|TRBJ1-4|.|.
CASTAGDTEKLFF
TGTGCCAGCACAGCCGGGGACACTGAAAAACTGTTTTTT
>TRBV6-5|TRBJ2-6|few|.
CASSYAIPVANVLTF
TGTGCCAGCAGTTACGCTATTCCCGTCGCCAACGTCCTGACTTTC
>TRBV4-3|TRBJ1-5|.|.
CASSQEGGNQPQHF
TGCGCCAGCAGCCAAGAGGGGGGGAATCAGCCCCAGCATTTT
>TRBV7-2|TRBJ2-7|.|.
CASSLVSGPYEQYF
TGTGCCAGCAGCTTAGTGAGCGGTCCCTACGAGCAGTACTTC
>TRBV7-9|TRBJ2-1|.|.
CASSSTGIPTNEQFF
TGTGCCAGCAGCTCCACCGGGATTCCTACTAATGAGCAGTTCTTC
>TRBV6-1|TRBJ2-3|.|.
CASSEVGGATQYF
TGTGCCAGCAGTGAAGTAGGGGGAGCTACGCAGTATTTT
>TRBV3-1/TRBV3-2|TRBJ2-7|few|.
CASSQAPRLLYEQYF
TGTGCCAGCAGCCAAGCCCCCAGGTTACTCTACGAGCAGTACTTC
>TRBV11-2|TRBJ2-1|.|TRBD1
CASSRVRGPGEQFF
TGTGCCAGCAGCAGGGTTAGGGGGCCGGGTGAGCAGTTCTTC
>TRBV20-1|TRBJ1-1|.|.
CSSYDMIEAFF
TGCAGTTCATACGACATGATTGAAGCTTTCTTT
>TRBV5-6|TRBJ1-1|.|TRBD1
CASSVTGGTEAFF
TGTGCCAGCAGCGTTACAGGGGGCACTGAAGCTTTCTTT
>TRBV28|TRBJ2-5|once|.
CASSPPLGGVETQYF
TGTGCCAGCAGTCCACCCCTGGGGGGAGTGGAGACCCAGTACTTC
>TRBV3-1/TRBV3-2|TRBJ1-4|.|TRBD1
CASSVYRGQGEKLFF
TGTGCCAGCAGCGTCTACAGGGGGCAGGGTGAAAAACTGTTTTTT
>TRBV27|TRBJ2-3|many|.
CASSLSIGLTSTDTQYF
TGTGCCAGCAGTTTAAGTATCGGACTGACTAGCACAGATACGCAGTATTTT
>TRBV11-3|TRBJ1-2|.|.
CASSSRFARVFTF
TGTGCCAGCAGCTCCCGCTTTGCTCGGGTTTTCACCTTC
>TRBV4-3|TRBJ1-2|few|TRBD1
CASSQDPDRGLANYGYTF
TGCGCCAGCAGCCAAGACCCGGACAGGGGTTTGGCTAACTATGGCTACACCTTC
>TRBV7-3|TRBJ2-3|.|TRBD2
CASSLRGAGAVDTQYF
TGTGCCAGCAGCTTAAGGGGAGCGGGGGCTGTGGATACGCAGTATTTT
>TRBV13|TRBJ1-4|.|.
CASSSRVGEEKLFF
TGTGCCAGCAGCTCCAGGGTTGGTGAAGAAAAACTGTTTTTT
>TRBV19|TRBJ2-1|.|.
CASSIVQGSNEQFF
TGTGCCAGTAGTATAGTACAGGGATCCAATGAGCAGTTCTTC
>TRBV19|TRBJ1-2|.|TRBD1
CASSIGTVFYGYTF
TGTGCCAGTAGTATCGGGACAGTTTTTTATGGCTACACCTTC
>TRBV7-2|TRBJ2-1|.|TRBD2
CASSFVRDETSPGNEQFF
TGTGCCAGCAGCTTTGTTCGCGACGAGACTAGCCCTGGCAATGAGCAGTTCTTC
>TRBV5-6|TRBJ1-3|.|.
CASSLGLIPRSSGNTIYF
TGTGCCAGCAGCTTGGGCCTCATCCCACGGAGCTCTGGAAACACCATATATTTT
>TRBV7-9|TRBJ2-3|few|.
CASSLLRQSTDTQYF
TGTGCCAGCAGCTTATTACGACAGAGCACAGATACGCAGTATTTT
>TRBV7-2|TRBJ1-2|.|.
CASSPGNKGRGYTF
TGTGCCAGCAGCCCTGGAAATAAGGGGCGGGGCTACACCTTC
>TRBV11-2|TRBJ1-2|.|.
CASSLGRGYTF
TGTGCCAGCAGCCTGGGGCGTGGCTACACCTTC
>TRBV4-1|TRBJ2-1|.|TRBD1
CASSQDQGVEQFF
TGCGCCAGCAGCCAAGATCAGGGGGTTGAACAGTTCTTC
>TRBV2|TRBJ2-7|.|.
CASKPGPPSVQYF
TGTGCCAGCAAGCCAGGCCCCCCGTCGGTGCAGTACTTC
>TRBV10-3|TRBJ1-1|.|.
CAISSGGGTEAFF
TGTGCCATCAGTTCAGGAGGCGGCACTGAAGCTTTCTTT
>TRBV6-6|TRBJ2-3|.|TRBD2
CASSSSPAGGGGTQYF
TGTGCCAGCAGTTCGTCCCCAGCGGGGGGGGGAGGGACGCAGTATTTT
>TRBV5-1|TRBJ1-1|.|.
CASSLDWNTEAFF
TGCGCCAGCAGCCTGGACTGGAACACTGAAGCTTTCTTT
>TRBV5-1|TRBJ1-1|.|.
CASSLGRGGSTEAFF
TGCGCCAGCAGCTTGGGTCGAGGGGGAAGCACTGAAGCTTTCTTT
>TRBV19|TRBJ2-6|.|TRBD1
CASSIGTGQSGANVLTF
TGTGCCAGTAGTATTGGGACAGGCCAAAGCGGGGCCAACGTCCTGACTTTC
>TRBV19|TRBJ2-7|.|TRBD1
CASRTGQGQSYEQYF
TGTGCCAGTAGAACCGGACAGGGACAATCCTACGAGCAGTACTTC
>TRBV7-9|TRBJ1-5|.|.
CASSLGPGFNQPQHF
TGTGCCAGCAGCTTAGGCCCGGGGTTCAATCAGCCCCAGCATTTT
>TRBV12-2|TRBJ2-3|.|.
CASRSRLPGLADTQYF
TGTGCAAGTCGCTCAAGACTCCCGGGACTAGCAGATACGCAGTATTTT
>TRBV20-1|TRBJ2-1|.|.
CSASKGTSSYNEQFF
TGCAGTGCTAGTAAAGGGACAAGCTCCTACAATGAGCAGTTCTTC
>TRBV7-3|TRBJ1-1|.|.
CASAAQPVGRNTEAFF
TGTGCCTCAGCAGCTCAACCGGTGGGGCGGAACACTGAAGCTTTCTTT
>TRBV7-2|TRBJ2-3|.|.
CASSPLDTQYF
TGTGCCAGCAGCCCCCTAGATACGCAGTATTTT